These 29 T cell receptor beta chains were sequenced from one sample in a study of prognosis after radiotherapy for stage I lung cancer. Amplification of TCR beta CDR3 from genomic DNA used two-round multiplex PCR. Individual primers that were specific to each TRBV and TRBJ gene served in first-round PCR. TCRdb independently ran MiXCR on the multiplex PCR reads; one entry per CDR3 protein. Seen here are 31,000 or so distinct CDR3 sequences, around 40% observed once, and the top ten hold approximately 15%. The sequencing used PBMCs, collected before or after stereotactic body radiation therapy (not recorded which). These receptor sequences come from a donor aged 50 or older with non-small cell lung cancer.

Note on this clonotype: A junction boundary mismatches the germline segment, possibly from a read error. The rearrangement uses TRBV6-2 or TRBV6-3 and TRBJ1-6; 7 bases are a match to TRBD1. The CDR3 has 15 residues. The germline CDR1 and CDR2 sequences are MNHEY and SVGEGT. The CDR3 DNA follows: TGTGCCATCAGTGACGCCGACAGGGAGAACTCACCCCTCCACTTT. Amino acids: CAISDADRENSPLHF.

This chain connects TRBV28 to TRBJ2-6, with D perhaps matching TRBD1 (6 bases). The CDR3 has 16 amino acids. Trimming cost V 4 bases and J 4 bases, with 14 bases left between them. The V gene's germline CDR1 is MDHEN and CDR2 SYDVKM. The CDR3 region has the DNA TGTGCCAGCAGTTCCCCGGGACAATCCGGGGCCAACGTCCTGACTTTC. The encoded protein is CASSSPGQSGANVLTF.

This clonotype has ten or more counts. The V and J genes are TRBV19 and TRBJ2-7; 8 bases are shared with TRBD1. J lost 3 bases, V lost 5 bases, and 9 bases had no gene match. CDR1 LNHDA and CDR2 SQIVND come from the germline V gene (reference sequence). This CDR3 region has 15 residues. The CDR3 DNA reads TGTGCCAGTAGTGTCGCAGGGGGCGCGGGCTACGAGCAGTACTTC. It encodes CASSVAGGAGYEQYF.

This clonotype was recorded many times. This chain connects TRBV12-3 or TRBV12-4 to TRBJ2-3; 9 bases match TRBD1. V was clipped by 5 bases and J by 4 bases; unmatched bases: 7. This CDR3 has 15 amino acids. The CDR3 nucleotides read TGTGCCAGCAGTAAACAGGGGGCCCTATCAGATACGCAGTATTTT. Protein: CASSKQGALSDTQYF.

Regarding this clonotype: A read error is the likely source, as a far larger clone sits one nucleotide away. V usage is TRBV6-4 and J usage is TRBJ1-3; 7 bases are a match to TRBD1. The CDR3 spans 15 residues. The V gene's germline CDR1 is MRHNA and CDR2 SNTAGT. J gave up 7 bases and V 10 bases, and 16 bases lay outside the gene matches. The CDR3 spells CAISPDRVLRNTIYF. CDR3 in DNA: TGTGCCATCAGCCCTGACAGGGTATTAAGGAACACCATATATTTT.

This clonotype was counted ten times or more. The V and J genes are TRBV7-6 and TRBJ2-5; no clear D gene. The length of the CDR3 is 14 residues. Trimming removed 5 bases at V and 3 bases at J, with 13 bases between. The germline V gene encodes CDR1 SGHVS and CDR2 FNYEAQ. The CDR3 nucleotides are TGTGCCAGCAGCGGTGGGCTGGCAAAAGAGACCCAGTACTTC. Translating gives CASSGGLAKETQYF.

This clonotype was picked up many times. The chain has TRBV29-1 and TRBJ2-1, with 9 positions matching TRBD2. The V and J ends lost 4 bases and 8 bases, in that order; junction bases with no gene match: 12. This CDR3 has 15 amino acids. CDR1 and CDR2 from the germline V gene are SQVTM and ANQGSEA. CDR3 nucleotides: TGCAGCGTTGTCCGTTCTAGTAGCGGGAGAGATGAGCAGTTCTTC. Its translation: CSVVRSSSGRDEQFF.

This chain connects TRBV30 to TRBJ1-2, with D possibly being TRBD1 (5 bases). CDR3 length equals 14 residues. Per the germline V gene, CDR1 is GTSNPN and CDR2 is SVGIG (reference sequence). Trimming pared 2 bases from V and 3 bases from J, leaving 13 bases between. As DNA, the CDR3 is TGTGCCTGGAGTTTCCAAGGGGTGTACTATGGCTACACCTTC. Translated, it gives CAWSFQGVYYGYTF.

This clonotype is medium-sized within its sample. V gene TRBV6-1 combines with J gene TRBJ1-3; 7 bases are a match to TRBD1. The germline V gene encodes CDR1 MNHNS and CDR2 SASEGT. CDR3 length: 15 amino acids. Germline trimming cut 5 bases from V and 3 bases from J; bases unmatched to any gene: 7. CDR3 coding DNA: TGTGCCAGCAGTCCAGACAGGGCCAGTGGAAACACCATATATTTT. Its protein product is CASSPDRASGNTIYF.

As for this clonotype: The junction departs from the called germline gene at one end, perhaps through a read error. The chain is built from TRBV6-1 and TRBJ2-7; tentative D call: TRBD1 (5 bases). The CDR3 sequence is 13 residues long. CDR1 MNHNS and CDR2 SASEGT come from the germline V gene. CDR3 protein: CASLPGMTYDQYF. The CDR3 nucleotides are TGTGCCAGCCTGCCAGGGATGACCTACGATCAGTACTTC.

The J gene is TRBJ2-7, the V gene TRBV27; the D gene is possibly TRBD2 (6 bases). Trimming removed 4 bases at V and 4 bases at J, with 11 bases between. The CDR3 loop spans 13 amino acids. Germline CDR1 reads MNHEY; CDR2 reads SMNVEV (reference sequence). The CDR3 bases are TGTGCCAGCAGTTCTCACGGGAGTTACGAGCAGTACTTC. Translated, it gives CASSSHGSYEQYF.

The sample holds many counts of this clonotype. The CDR3 coding sequence is TGTGCCAGCAGGGGGGGGGTTGCCTACGAGCAGTACTTC. Amino acid sequence: CASRGGVAYEQYF. This chain links TRBV6-1 with TRBJ2-7; 7 bases are a match to TRBD2. CDR1 and CDR2 from the germline V gene are MNHNS and SASEGT. CDR3 length: 13 amino acids. J gave up 2 bases and V 6 bases, and 4 bases lay outside the gene matches.

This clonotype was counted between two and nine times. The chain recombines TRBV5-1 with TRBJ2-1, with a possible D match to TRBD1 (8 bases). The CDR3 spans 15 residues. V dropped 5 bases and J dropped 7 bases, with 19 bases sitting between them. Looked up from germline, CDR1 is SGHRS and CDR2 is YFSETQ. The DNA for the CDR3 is TGCGCCAGCAGGATACAGACAGGGGAGGGGAATGAGCAGTTCTTC. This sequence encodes CASRIQTGEGNEQFF. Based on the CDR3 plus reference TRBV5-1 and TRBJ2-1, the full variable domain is KAGVTQTPRYLIKTRGQQVTLSCSPISGHRSVSWYQQTPGQGLQFLFEYFSETQRNKGNFPGRFSGRQFSNSRSEMNVSTLELGDSALYLCASRIQTGEGNEQFFGPGTRLTVL.

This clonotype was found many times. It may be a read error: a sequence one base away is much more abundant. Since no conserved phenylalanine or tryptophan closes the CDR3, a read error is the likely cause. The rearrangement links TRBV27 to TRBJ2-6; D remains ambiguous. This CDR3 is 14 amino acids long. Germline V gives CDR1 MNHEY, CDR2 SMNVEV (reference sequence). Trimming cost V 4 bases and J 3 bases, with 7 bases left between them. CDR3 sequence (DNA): TGTGCCAGCAGTTCTATTGGTGGGGCCAACGTCCTGACTTCC. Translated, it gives CASSSIGGANVLTS.

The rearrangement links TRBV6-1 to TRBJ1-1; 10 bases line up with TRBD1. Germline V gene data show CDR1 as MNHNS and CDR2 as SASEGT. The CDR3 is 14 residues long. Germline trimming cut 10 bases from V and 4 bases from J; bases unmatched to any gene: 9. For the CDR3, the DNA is TGTGCCATCTGGACAGGGGGGGTTGTCACTGAAGCTTTCTTT. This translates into CAIWTGGVVTEAFF.

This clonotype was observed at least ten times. As DNA, the CDR3 is TGCAGTGCCCGAACAGGAGGAGAGACCCAGTACTTC. It translates to CSARTGGETQYF. J is TRBJ2-5 and V is TRBV20-1; either TRBD1 or TRBD2 may fit D (5 bases each). The CDR3 sequence is 12 residues long. Germline assignment: CDR1 DFQATT and CDR2 SNEGSKA (reference sequence). Trimming took off 6 bases at V and 4 bases at J, with 12 bases between the two ends.

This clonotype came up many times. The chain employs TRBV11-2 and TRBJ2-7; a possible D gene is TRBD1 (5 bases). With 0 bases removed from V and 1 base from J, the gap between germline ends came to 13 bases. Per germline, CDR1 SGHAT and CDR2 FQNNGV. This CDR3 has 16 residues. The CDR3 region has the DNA TGTGCCAGCAGCTTAGATCAGGGCAGATGGTCCTACGAGCAGTACTTC. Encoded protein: CASSLDQGRWSYEQYF.

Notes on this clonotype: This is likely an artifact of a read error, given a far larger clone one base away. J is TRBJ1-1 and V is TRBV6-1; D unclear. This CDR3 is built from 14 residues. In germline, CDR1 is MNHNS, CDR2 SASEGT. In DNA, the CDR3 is TGTGCCAGCAGTTACGGAAGATTGAGCACTGAAGCTTTATTT. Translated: CASSYGRLSTEALF.

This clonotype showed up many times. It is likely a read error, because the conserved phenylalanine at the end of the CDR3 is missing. The CDR3 DNA reads TGTGCCAGTAGTCCCCGGACAGGGGCCGACACTGAAGCTTTCTCT. As protein: CASSPRTGADTEAFS. The V gene is TRBV19, the J gene TRBJ1-1; TRBD1 aligns across 9 bases. Germline CDR1 reads LNHDA; CDR2 reads SQIVND (reference sequence). V shed 5 bases, J shed 3 bases, and the junction held 7 bases outside the gene matches. There are 15 residues in the CDR3.

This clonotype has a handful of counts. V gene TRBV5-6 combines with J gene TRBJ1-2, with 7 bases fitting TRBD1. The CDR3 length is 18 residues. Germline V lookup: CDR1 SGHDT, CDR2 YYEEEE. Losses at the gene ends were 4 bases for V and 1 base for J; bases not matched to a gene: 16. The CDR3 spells CASSLRDKPGQNNYGYTF. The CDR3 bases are TGTGCCAGCAGCCTGAGGGATAAACCGGGACAGAATAACTATGGCTACACCTTC.

The CDR3 sequence: CASKGGRYEQYF. CDR3 nucleotide sequence: TGTGCCAGCAAGGGGGGGCGGTACGAGCAGTACTTC. The genes are TRBV28 and TRBJ2-7; tentatively, D is TRBD2 (7 bases). V was clipped by 7 bases and J by 4 bases, with 11 bases between them. There are 12 residues in the CDR3. Germline V gene sequence: CDR1 MDHEN, CDR2 SYDVKM.

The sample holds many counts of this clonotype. The DNA for the CDR3 is TGTGCCAGCAGGGATTACAGGTTCACTGAAGCTTTCTTT. Translating it yields CASRDYRFTEAFF. The chain uses TRBV6-1 and TRBJ1-1; weak D call: TRBD1 (5 bases). CDR3 size: 13 residues. V shed 6 bases and J shed 4 bases, with 12 bases lying between them. Germline V gene data show CDR1 as MNHNS and CDR2 as SASEGT.

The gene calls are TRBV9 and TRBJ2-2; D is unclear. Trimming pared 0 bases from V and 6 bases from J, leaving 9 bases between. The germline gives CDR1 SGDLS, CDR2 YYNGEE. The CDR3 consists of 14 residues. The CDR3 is CASSVGVGAGELFF. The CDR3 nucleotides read TGTGCCAGCAGCGTAGGGGTTGGGGCCGGGGAGCTGTTTTTT.

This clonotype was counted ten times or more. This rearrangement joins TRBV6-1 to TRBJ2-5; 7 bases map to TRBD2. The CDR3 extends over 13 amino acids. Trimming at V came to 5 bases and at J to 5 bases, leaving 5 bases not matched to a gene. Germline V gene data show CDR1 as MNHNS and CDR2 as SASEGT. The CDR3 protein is CASSQTSLETQYF. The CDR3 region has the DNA TGTGCCAGCAGTCAGACTAGCTTGGAGACCCAGTACTTC.

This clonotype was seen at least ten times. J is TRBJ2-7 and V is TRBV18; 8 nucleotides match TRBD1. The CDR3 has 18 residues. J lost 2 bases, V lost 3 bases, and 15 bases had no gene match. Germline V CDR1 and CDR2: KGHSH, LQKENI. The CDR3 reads CASSPLPATGVGTYEQYF. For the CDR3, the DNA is TGTGCCAGCTCACCCCTACCAGCGACAGGGGTGGGAACCTACGAGCAGTACTTC.

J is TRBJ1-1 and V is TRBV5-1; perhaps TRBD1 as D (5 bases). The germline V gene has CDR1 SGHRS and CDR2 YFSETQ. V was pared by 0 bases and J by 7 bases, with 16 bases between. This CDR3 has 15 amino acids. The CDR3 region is CASSLGPEGEFEAFF. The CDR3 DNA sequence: TGCGCCAGCAGCTTGGGGCCGGAAGGGGAATTTGAAGCTTTCTTT. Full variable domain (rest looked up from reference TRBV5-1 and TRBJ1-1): KAGVTQTPRYLIKTRGQQVTLSCSPISGHRSVSWYQQTPGQGLQFLFEYFSETQRNKGNFPGRFSGRQFSNSRSEMNVSTLELGDSALYLCASSLGPEGEFEAFFGQGTRLTVV.

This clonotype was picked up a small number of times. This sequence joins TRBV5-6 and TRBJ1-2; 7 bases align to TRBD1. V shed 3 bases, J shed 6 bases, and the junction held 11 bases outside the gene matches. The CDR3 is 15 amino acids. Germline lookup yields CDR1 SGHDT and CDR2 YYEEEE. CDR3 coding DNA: TGTGCCAGCAGCTATCGATGGACAGGCTTCCATGGCTACACCTTC. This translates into CASSYRWTGFHGYTF.

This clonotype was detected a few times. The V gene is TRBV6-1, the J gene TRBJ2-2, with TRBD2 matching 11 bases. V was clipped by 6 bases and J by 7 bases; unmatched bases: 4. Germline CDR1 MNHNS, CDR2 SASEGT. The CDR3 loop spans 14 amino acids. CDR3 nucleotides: TGTGCCAGCAGCCGACTAGCGGGATTCGGGGAGCTGTTTTTT. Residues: CASSRLAGFGELFF.

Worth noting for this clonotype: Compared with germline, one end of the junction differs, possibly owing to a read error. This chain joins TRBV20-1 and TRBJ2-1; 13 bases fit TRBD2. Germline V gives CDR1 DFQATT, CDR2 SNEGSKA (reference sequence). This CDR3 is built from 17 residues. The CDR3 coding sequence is TGCAGTGCTAGGGGGACTAGCGGGATGGGCCTTTTGGATGAGCAGCTCTTC. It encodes CSARGTSGMGLLDEQLF.